Presented here are 15 T cell receptor beta chains from one specimen sequenced in a study of blood T cell repertoires in COVID-19. This table comes from immunoSEQ multiplex PCR, and its TCRdb copy is limited to in-frame clones, with some not included. The sample contains 200,000 to 250,000 clones, about 85% of which appear only once. Sequencing was carried out using peripheral blood. Source of these receptors: a man younger than 45 with active or convalescent COVID-19.

The genes are TRBV5-6 and TRBJ1-1; 9 positions agree with TRBD1. V dropped 4 bases and J dropped 3; count of bases not matched to a gene: 13. Germline lookup yields CDR1 SGHDT and CDR2 YYEEEE. The CDR3 runs 17 residues. DNA for the CDR3: TGTGCCAGCAGCGAATTGGGACAGGGCTTTTATGACACTGAAGCTTTCTTT. It is translated as CASSELGQGFYDTEAFF.

This chain connects TRBV4-1 to TRBJ1-1; maybe TRBD1 (5 bases). Per germline, CDR1 MGHRA and CDR2 YSYEKL. The CDR3 runs to 15 residues. Trimming shortened V by 0 bases and J by 9 bases, and 17 bases separated the two germline ends. The CDR3 here is CASSQDGTGLPKAFF. CDR3 bases: TGCGCCAGCAGCCAAGACGGAACGGGACTCCCTAAAGCTTTCTTT.

V usage is TRBV6-6 and J usage is TRBJ2-5; 10 bases agree with TRBD1. Germline CDR1 reads MNHNY; CDR2 reads SVGAGI (reference sequence). V dropped 8 bases and J dropped 7; count of bases not matched to a gene: 4. This CDR3 is built from 12 residues. The CDR3 DNA sequence: TGTGCCAGCGCAGGGACAGGGGTGACCCAGTACTTC. Its protein product is CASAGTGVTQYF.

This clone has a single count. The chain recombines TRBV27 with TRBJ1-4, with a weak D call TRBD1 (6 bases). This CDR3 has 16 amino acids. Trimming removed 6 bases from V and 8 bases from J, with 22 bases in between. The germline gives CDR1 MNHEY, CDR2 SMNVEV (reference sequence). The CDR3 region is CASSLIPGGGEEKLFF. The CDR3 region has the DNA TGTGCCAGCAGCCTTATCCCCGGGGGGGGCGAAGAAAAACTGTTTTTT.

The chain combines TRBV11-3 with TRBJ2-7; D is perhaps TRBD2 (5 bases). The CDR3 length is 13 residues. V was trimmed by 2 bases and J by 7 bases, leaving 12 bases between them. Germline V gives CDR1 SGHNT, CDR2 YENEEA. The CDR3 sequence is CASSLFVSGEQYF. The CDR3 region has the DNA TGTGCCAGCAGCTTATTTGTCTCGGGAGAGCAGTACTTC.

The V gene is TRBV7-2, the J gene TRBJ2-5; D is unresolved. The CDR3 extends over 16 amino acids. Germline assignment: CDR1 SGHTA and CDR2 FQGNSA. Between the trimmed V and J ends, which lost 3 bases and 3 bases, there was a span of 17 bases. DNA of the CDR3: TGTGCCAGCAGCTTGGCCCTATCGAATACTAAAGAGACCCAGTACTTC. Translation gives CASSLALSNTKETQYF. The whole variable domain, filled in from reference TRBV7-2 and TRBJ2-5, reads GAGVSQSPSNKVTEKGKDVELRCDPISGHTALYWYRQSLGQGLEFLIYFQGNSAPDKSGLPSDRFSAERTGGSVSTLTIQRTQQEDSAVYLCASSLALSNTKETQYFGPGTRLLVL.

The count of this clone is one. The chain is built from TRBV19 and TRBJ1-6, with TRBD1 identical over 8 bases. The ends lost 7 bases at V and 8 bases at J; junction bases unmatched: 7. The CDR3 has 14 amino acids. From germline, CDR1 is LNHDA and CDR2 SQIVND (reference sequence). The CDR3 DNA reads TGTGCCAGTAACCCGACAGGGGAGTATTCACCCCTCCACTTT. Its translation is CASNPTGEYSPLHF.

The rearrangement uses TRBV4-1 and TRBJ1-1, with D possibly being TRBD1 (5 bases). Trimming took 1 base from V and 3 from J, leaving 9 bases between them. There are 14 residues in the CDR3. Germline CDR1 reads MGHRA; CDR2 reads YSYEKL. CDR3 bases: TGCGCCAGCAGCCAAGGGGGGGTCTACACTGAAGCTTTCTTT. Translation: CASSQGGVYTEAFF.

The gene calls are TRBV4-1 and TRBJ1-6; D is ambiguous. Germline lookup yields CDR1 MGHRA and CDR2 YSYEKL. The V end was cut by 7 bases, the J end by 4 bases, with 8 bases between. CDR3 length: 13 residues. The CDR3 nucleotides are TGCGCCAGCATGGGCCAGTATAATTCACCCCTCCACTTT. It encodes CASMGQYNSPLHF.

This rearrangement joins TRBV4-2 to TRBJ2-3, with D perhaps matching TRBD1 (5 bases). The CDR3 has 16 residues. Germline CDR1 and CDR2: LGHNA and YNFKEQ. V gave up 0 bases and J gave up 0 bases, with 10 bases separating them. The CDR3 spells CASSQDPPGSTDTQYF. The CDR3 DNA reads TGTGCCAGCAGCCAAGATCCCCCAGGGAGCACAGATACGCAGTATTTT.

This clone was observed a single time. The chain combines TRBV28 with TRBJ2-5; 8 bases agree with TRBD1. J lost 5 bases, V lost 6 bases, and 5 bases had no gene match. Germline CDR1 MDHEN, CDR2 SYDVKM. The CDR3 sequence is 13 residues long. CDR3 DNA: TGTGCCAGCAGGCACGACAGGGGTGAGACCCAGTACTTC. Protein sequence: CASRHDRGETQYF.

V is TRBV7-2 and J is TRBJ2-7; D is ambiguous. Trimming stripped 2 bases from V and 0 bases from J, with 2 bases between. The CDR3 totals 12 residues. Per the germline V gene, CDR1 is SGHTA and CDR2 is FQGNSA. CDR3 residues: CASSLHSYEQYF. CDR3 DNA sequence: TGTGCCAGCAGCTTACACTCCTACGAGCAGTACTTC.

This chain connects TRBV12-3 or TRBV12-4 to TRBJ1-2; 10 bases map to TRBD1. The CDR3 extends over 13 amino acids. The V gene end was trimmed by 6 bases and the J gene end by 8 bases; junction bases not matched to a gene: 6. CDR3 nucleotide sequence: TGTGCCAGCAGGGGTGACAGGGGGCGAGGCTACACCTTC. This codes for CASRGDRGRGYTF.

The chain uses TRBV6-5 and TRBJ1-1; D gene uncertain. In germline, CDR1 is MNHEY, CDR2 SVGAGI. This CDR3 contains 14 residues. The V and J ends lost 6 bases and 4 bases respectively, with 15 bases between them. For the CDR3, the DNA is TGTGCCAGCAGGCGTGGGTGGGGAGTCACTGAAGCTTTCTTT. This translates into CASRRGWGVTEAFF.

J is TRBJ2-1 and V is TRBV15; 10 nucleotides line up with TRBD2. Germline values: CDR1 LNHNV, CDR2 YYDKDF (reference sequence). V gave up 1 base and J gave up 4 bases; unmatched junction bases: 7. The CDR3 runs 17 residues. The CDR3 sequence: CATSRGGLAGAYNEQFF. CDR3 bases: TGTGCCACCAGCAGAGGGGGTCTAGCGGGGGCTTACAATGAGCAGTTCTTC.